A selection of T cell receptor beta chains follows, all from one sample in a study of T cell responses to AZD1222 COVID-19 vaccine. Profiling relied on immunoSEQ multiplex PCR, and the TCRdb table lists in-frame clones only, not all of them. The profile shows some 56,000 clones, roughly nine tenths of them singletons. Sequencing was performed on peripheral blood, taken 28 days after the second AZD1222 dose. The receptors were sampled from an adult who received the AZD1222 COVID-19 vaccine. CDR3s include the opening cysteine and the closing phenylalanine or tryptophan. The D gene is left open where the match is weak. Not all rows give a size; the values are once, few, many and, for expanded clones, a class.

NA	TRBD2	TRBV5-6	TRBJ2-7	CASSNSGGPHEQYF	TGTGCCAGCAGCAACTCGGGAGGGCCCCACGAGCAGTACTTC
NA	TRBD2	TRBV10-3	TRBJ2-5	CAISESLAGAQETQYF	TGTGCCATCAGTGAGTCCCTAGCGGGAGCCCAGGAGACCCAGTACTTC
NA	TRBD2	TRBV27	TRBJ2-1	CASSLKLAGSSYNEQFF	TGTGCCAGCAGTTTAAAACTAGCGGGTAGCTCCTACAATGAGCAGTTCTTC
NA	NA	TRBV6-5	TRBJ2-2	CASSRVQGNTGELFF	TGTGCCAGCAGTCGCGTACAGGGGAACACCGGGGAGCTGTTTTTT
NA	NA	TRBV5-4	TRBJ2-7	CASSPNSGSYEQYF	TGTGCCAGCAGCCCGAATAGCGGTTCCTACGAGCAGTACTTC
NA	NA	TRBV12-3/TRBV12-4	TRBJ2-7	CASSSPLVWEQYF	TGTGCCAGCAGTTCCCCACTCGTATGGGAGCAGTACTTC
NA	TRBD1	TRBV29-1	TRBJ1-1	CSVELTGGRTEAFF	TGCAGCGTTGAACTGACAGGGGGCCGGACTGAAGCTTTCTTT
NA	NA	TRBV7-8	TRBJ2-7	CASSFGRMGGYEQYF	TGTGCCAGCAGCTTTGGCAGAATGGGGGGCTACGAGCAGTACTTC
NA	TRBD1	TRBV6-5	TRBJ2-1	CASSSRTGGVEQFF	TGTGCCAGCAGTTCGCGGACAGGGGGCGTTGAGCAGTTCTTC
NA	NA	TRBV11-3	TRBJ2-7	CASSRTPSYEQYF	TGTGCCAGCAGCCGGACACCATCCTACGAGCAGTACTTC
NA	NA	TRBV5-1	TRBJ1-1	CASSTQSSRGTEAFF	TGCGCCAGCAGCACCCAATCATCCAGGGGCACTGAAGCTTTCTTT
NA	NA	TRBV7-9	TRBJ2-3	CASSFGISTDTQYF	TGTGCCAGCAGCTTTGGCATTTCCACAGATACGCAGTATTTT
once	NA	TRBV9	TRBJ2-3	CASSLWGDTQYF	TGTGCCAGCAGCCTTTGGGGAGATACGCAGTATTTT
NA	TRBD2	TRBV18	TRBJ2-4	CASSRAELAGGDIQYF	TGTGCCAGCTCACGAGCTGAGCTGGCGGGAGGGGACATTCAGTACTTC
few	NA	TRBV11-2	TRBJ2-7	CASSLGQGGLYEQYF	TGTGCCAGCAGCTTAGGGCAGGGAGGCCTCTACGAGCAGTACTTC
NA	NA	TRBV7-3	TRBJ1-4	CASSLVEKLFF	TGTGCCAGCAGCTTAGTTGAAAAACTGTTTTTT
NA	NA	TRBV6-5	TRBJ1-5	CASRQFSNQPQHF	TGTGCCAGCAGACAGTTTAGCAATCAGCCCCAGCATTTT